This T cell receptor (beta chain) derives from a study of T cells in narcolepsy (dated by TCRdb to 2017 to 2018). Study-wide context: Healthy control donors were enrolled in the study alongside patients who had narcolepsy type 1 or type 2 (NT1, NT2). To look for autoreactive T cells in narcolepsy patients that target self-antigens of hypocretin neurons (hypocretin, TRIB2), the study used TCR Vbeta sequencing to follow clonotypes in blood and CSF. Study-level results and caveats: According to the report, autoreactive clonotypes were detected serially in the blood of the same patients and of different patients, but not in healthy controls. Patients and controls had comparable numbers of sequenced blood memory CD4+ clonotypes, averaging about 39,000 and 35,000, respectively. No sequences matching autoreactive T cell clones were contained in some blood memory CD4+ repertoires from patients and controls. Plots comparing CSF and blood CD4+ T cell clonotypes from the same patient highlighted HCRT-specific and TRIB2-specific autoreactive clonotypes.

For TCR Vbeta sequencing, memory CD4+ T cells were sorted ex vivo from the peripheral blood of narcolepsy patients and healthy controls. Library preparation used the immunoSEQ multiplex PCR assay. TCRdb obtained this table from immuneACCESS and retained in-frame rearrangements with V and J assigned. These tables miss some clones; where compared with another copy, unresolved V genes account for less than half of the shortfall, and the remainder is unexplained. The sample records 20,000 to 30,000 clones, approximately 85% of which are singletons. The ten largest clonotypes hold less than 1.5% of the sample. Remarks on this clone: It has no known antigen specificity. Per-base quality was not reported, and no clone a single base away is much larger than it.

Counted from cysteine to phenylalanine, this CDR3 has 16 amino acids. Only CDR3 DNA remains: 48 bases, in frame from the first base. Rearrangement joined TRBV21-1 to TRBJ2-2; TRBD2, the table's D call, lacks a check against the DNA. TRBV21-1 is a listed pseudogene. The sequence derives from a human donor with narcolepsy. Specimen: CD45RA- memory CD4+ T cells from PBMCs. In the paper's terms, the cell subset or site label means: memory T cells sorted ex vivo from peripheral blood. CDR3 loop: CASSFRTSGNTGELFF. The DNA sequence reads TGTGCCAGCAGCTTCAGGACTAGCGGCAACACCGGGGAGCTGTTTTTT.